This T cell receptor beta chain was observed in a study of Graves' ophthalmopathy and Graves' hyperthyroidism (dated by TCRdb to 2017 to 2018). Notes on the research overall: Peripheral blood was collected at initial diagnosis, prior to any treatment. The study used TCR beta repertoire signatures to distinguish Graves' ophthalmopathy from Graves' hyperthyroidism and to predict progression to ophthalmopathy. In total, 135 blood samples were TCR-sequenced: under 45 ophthalmopathy, 80 or so hyperthyroidism and approximately 17 hyperthyroidism-to-ophthalmopathy patients. To explore V-J signatures that separate ophthalmopathy from hyperthyroidism, a discovery set of about a hundred patients was enrolled, consisting of 43 with ophthalmopathy and fewer than 60 with stable hyperthyroidism. An independent validation cohort comprised some 19 hyperthyroidism patients and 15 to 17 patients who later progressed from hyperthyroidism to ophthalmopathy. In over 5 hyperthyroidism patients, the T-cell repertoire of thyroid tissue was compared with the T-cell repertoire of blood. Following sample collection, hyperthyroidism patients were given methimazole at a starting dose of 30 mg daily, and ophthalmopathy patients were given high-dose intravenous methylprednisolone.

Hyperthyroidism was considered stable if no progression to ophthalmopathy occurred within 18 months of follow-up. Hyperthyroidism patients were newly diagnosed, with disease duration under 2 months, and aged 18 to 65 years. Patients with other autoimmune diseases, uncontrolled infections, pregnancy or lactation were excluded. Diagnosis relied on clinical symptoms, serum thyroxine, TRAb, thyroid ultrasound and orbital computed tomography. Using Ficoll-Paque density gradient centrifugation, PBMCs were isolated from less than 11 ml of fresh peripheral blood. Total RNA was extracted with Trizol reagent and quality-checked on an Agilent 2100 Bioanalyzer. What the research found in general, with its limitations: In validation, the model predicted ophthalmopathy progression with about 64% sensitivity and 72.22% specificity; around twelve predicted patients were CT-confirmed with GO in a median of about 7.1 months. In cross-validation, the 13-signature model distinguished ophthalmopathy from stable hyperthyroidism with approximately 85% sensitivity and 81% to 83% specificity, and in the test set the corresponding values were about 80% and 75%. Among expanded thyroid clonotypes with frequency above 0.001, most also showed up in blood, which suggests that blood repertoires may reflect the thyroid immune response. Sample size was not statistically predetermined, and group allocation was not concealed from the investigators.

Remarks on this clonotype: Its antigen is currently not known. This may come from a read error, since a much larger clone is one base off.

Trimming removed 4 bases from V and 4 bases from J, leaving 13 bases between the germline ends. Including cysteine and phenylalanine, the CDR3 has 14 amino acids. Of all the DNA, just the CDR3 is kept, 42 bases in frame from base 1. Per the germline V gene (reference sequence), MNHEY is the CDR1 and SMNVEV is the CDR2. For repertoire sequencing, TCR beta CDR3 regions were amplified from RNA transcripts. The first round was an RT-PCR using HTBI primers with the Qiagen OneStep RT-PCR kit, and this first round was followed by a second-round multiplex PCR, then size selection and purification. The libraries underwent paired-end sequencing with 100 bp reads on an Illumina HiSeq2000. The study's own analysis went as follows. SOAPnuke was used to process the reads, removing any read that contained adapters or uncalled bases, had a mean Phred below 15, or lacked an exact match to the constant primer or identifier. COPE v1.2.5 was used to merge the high-quality paired reads. Clonotypes were defined as unique nucleotide sequences and were aligned to IMGT TRB V, D and J references using MiTCR v1.1. Analysis was restricted to V-J combinations with a frequency above 0.0001, which covered over 98% of repertoires. A TCR clonal expansion and chaos score per V-J combination was defined as the ratio of F50 clonal expansion to chaos observed in the TCRdist matrix. Welch's t-statistics and random forest were used to reduce the features to about twelve V-J combinations, which were then used as input to a naive Bayes classifier. The similarity between thyroid and blood repertoires was quantified using the Morisita-Horn index. The public reads were run again by TCRdb, first through fastp at Q25 and then through MiXCR, and only productive beta chains were kept. Rows merge per CDR3 protein into single entries with the most common DNA and genes. TCRdb's processing, not the authors' own work, is the source of the V and J calls. The sample table records about 370,000 distinct CDR3 sequences; about 15% of these occur just once. 2% to 3% of the sample lies in the top ten.

The chain is made from TRBV27 and TRBJ1-1; the D gene assignment is ambiguous. Sequenced sample: peripheral blood. This receptor was taken from an adult woman with stable Graves' hyperthyroidism. The nucleotides read TGTGCCAGCAGTTCCTTGGGCAGGATCACTGAAGCTTTCTTT. It specifies CASSSLGRITEAFF.